The clone carrying this T cell receptor beta chain was detected only once. In the authors' methods: Estimation of nucleated cell counts was performed using reference gene primer amplification. Sequenced by immunoSEQ multiplex PCR; TCRdb stores in-frame clones only, minus some. D and trimming were read from the DNA, whereas the V and J calls and clone size are those reported in that table. The table lists a few hundred thousand clones, roughly 81% of them singletons. This sample is drawn from a study of blood T cell repertoires in COVID-19. In the study overall: From the United States, Italy and Spain came samples of acute and convalescent COVID-19.

The study assigned cohorts using participant-reported clinical history. Exposed volunteers were people who met a COVID-19 case within 2 weeks before study entry. Germline V gene data show CDR1 as ENHRY and CDR2 as SYGVKD. The V and J ends lost 3 bases and 0 bases respectively, with 12 bases between them. This CDR3 is built from 16 residues. This chain connects TRBV10-3 to TRBJ1-3; D is undetermined. The receptor was derived from a woman between 50 and 59 years old who had been exposed to COVID-19. Sequencing was performed on PBMCs or T cells enriched from blood (not recorded which). The CDR3: CAISDSFDISGNTIYF. CDR3 DNA sequence: TGTGCCATCAGTGACTCCTTCGACATCTCTGGAAACACCATATATTTT.